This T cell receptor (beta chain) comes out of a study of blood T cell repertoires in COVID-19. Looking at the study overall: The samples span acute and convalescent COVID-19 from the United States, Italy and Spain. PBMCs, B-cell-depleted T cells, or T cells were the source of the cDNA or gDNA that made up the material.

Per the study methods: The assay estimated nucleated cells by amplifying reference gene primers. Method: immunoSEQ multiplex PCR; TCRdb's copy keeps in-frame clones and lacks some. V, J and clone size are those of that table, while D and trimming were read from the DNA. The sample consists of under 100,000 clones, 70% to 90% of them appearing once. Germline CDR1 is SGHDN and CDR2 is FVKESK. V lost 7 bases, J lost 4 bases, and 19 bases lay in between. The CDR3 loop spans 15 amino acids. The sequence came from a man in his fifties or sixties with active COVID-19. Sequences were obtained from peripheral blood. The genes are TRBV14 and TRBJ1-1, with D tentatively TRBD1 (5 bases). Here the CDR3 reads CASTPPGFLSTEAFF. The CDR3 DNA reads TGTGCCAGCACCCCCCCAGGGTTCTTAAGCACTGAAGCTTTCTTT.